The 2 T cell receptor beta chains given below trace back to one sample, sequenced in a study of metastatic and nonmetastatic thyroid tumors. Thyroid surgery was performed in patients who had received no treatment beforehand. TCRdb ran MiXCR on the PCR reads. Altogether about 28,000 clones are present, roughly 20% being singletons, with the ten largest covering 39%. Sequencing input: blood. These receptors originate from a female donor with papillary thyroid cancer or a benign thyroid nodule (not recorded which). Some clones in this sample may be carry-over from other donors' samples.

This clone occurred a few times. This chain uses TRBV24-1 with TRBJ1-5; the match to TRBD1 covers 8 bases. The J segment lost 3 bases and the V segment lost 4 bases, leaving 4 bases of the junction unmatched. The CDR3 runs 15 residues. Germline loops: CDR1 KGHDR, CDR2 SFDVKD. The DNA for the CDR3 is TGTGCCACCAGTGAGGGGACAGGAACCAATCAGCCCCAGCATTTT. This codes for CATSEGTGTNQPQHF.

This sequence joins TRBV20-1 and TRBJ2-7; TRBD2 agrees at 10 bases. This CDR3 has 14 residues. After removal of 8 bases from V and 6 bases from J, the junction contained 13 bases not matched to a gene. Per the germline V gene, CDR1 is DFQATT and CDR2 is SNEGSKA (reference sequence). The CDR3 DNA reads TGCAGTTCAATACTAGCGGGGCTTCTCTCCGAGCAGTACTTC. It translates to CSSILAGLLSEQYF.